These 2 T cell receptor beta chains originate from one sample sequenced in a study of blood T cell repertoires in COVID-19. The table came from immunoSEQ multiplex PCR; TCRdb's copy has only in-frame clones and leaves some out. The table records roughly 200,000 clones, roughly 89% of them present only once. Sequencing was done on a sample of peripheral blood. All receptors come from a man aged 50-59 years with acute or convalescent COVID-19.

The V and J genes are TRBV4-1 and TRBJ2-1; TRBD1 agrees at 7 bases. After removal of 5 bases from V and 6 bases from J, the junction contained 4 bases not matched to a gene. Germline CDR1 and CDR2: MGHRA and YSYEKL. This CDR3 contains 13 residues. CDR3: CASSSAGGNEQFF. For the CDR3, the DNA is TGCGCCAGCAGCTCAGCAGGGGGCAATGAGCAGTTCTTC.

This clone has only a few counts. The chain is built from TRBV3-1 (or the pseudogene TRBV3-2) and TRBJ1-5; no reliable D call. The CDR3 is made up of 13 amino acids. V dropped 1 base and J dropped 11 bases, with 12 bases sitting between them. CDR1 LGHDT and CDR2 YNNKEL come from the germline V gene (reference sequence). The DNA of the CDR3 is TGTGCCAGCAGCCAAGGGGGAGGACCGACCCAGCATTTT. As protein: CASSQGGGPTQHF.